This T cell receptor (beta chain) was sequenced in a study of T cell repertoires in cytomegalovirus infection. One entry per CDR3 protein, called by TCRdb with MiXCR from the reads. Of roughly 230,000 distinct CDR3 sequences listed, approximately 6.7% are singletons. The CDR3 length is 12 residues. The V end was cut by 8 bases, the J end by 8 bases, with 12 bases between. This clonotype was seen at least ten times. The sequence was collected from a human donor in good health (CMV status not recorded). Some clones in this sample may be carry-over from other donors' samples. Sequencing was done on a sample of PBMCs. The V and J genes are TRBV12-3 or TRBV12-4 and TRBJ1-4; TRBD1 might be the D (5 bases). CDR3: CASGQGREKLFF. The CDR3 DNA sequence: TGTGCCAGCGGGCAGGGAAGGGAAAAACTGTTTTTT.